These T cell receptor beta chains were read from a single sample in a study of blood T cell repertoires in COVID-19. TCRdb's table, derived via immunoSEQ multiplex PCR, lists solely in-frame clones and lacks some. The sample shows 350,000 to 450,000 clones, 85% of them seen only once. Material for sequencing was peripheral blood. The receptor set was obtained from a woman aged 18-29 years with acute or convalescent COVID-19. Both conserved end residues are part of each CDR3. The order of the fields is J gene, clone size, D gene, V gene, CDR3 protein, CDR3 DNA. The D gene is left open where the match is weak. Rows may omit the clone size; those that give it use once, few, many or a size class.

j_gene: TRBJ2-5
abundance: many
d_gene: TRBD2
v_gene: TRBV7-9
CDR3aa: CASSPGTSGQETQYF
CDR3nt: TGTGCCAGCAGCCCGGGGACTAGCGGCCAAGAGACCCAGTACTTC

j_gene: TRBJ2-4
abundance: .
d_gene: .
v_gene: TRBV28
CDR3aa: CASCRPEAKNIQYF
CDR3nt: TGTGCCAGCTGCAGGCCCGAGGCCAAAAACATTCAGTACTTC

j_gene: TRBJ2-5
abundance: once
d_gene: .
v_gene: TRBV10-3
CDR3aa: CAISERLAQETQYF
CDR3nt: TGTGCCATCAGTGAGCGACTGGCCCAAGAGACCCAGTACTTC

j_gene: TRBJ2-1
abundance: .
d_gene: TRBD2
v_gene: TRBV7-3
CDR3aa: CASSLQGLAGTSNEQFF
CDR3nt: TGTGCCAGCAGCCTGCAAGGACTAGCGGGAACCAGCAATGAGCAGTTCTTC

j_gene: TRBJ2-7
abundance: .
d_gene: TRBD1
v_gene: TRBV7-9
CDR3aa: CASSPPGQVNEQYF
CDR3nt: TGTGCCAGCAGCCCACCAGGACAGGTCAACGAGCAGTACTTC

j_gene: TRBJ1-3
abundance: .
d_gene: .
v_gene: TRBV7-3
CDR3aa: CASSPLGGVGNTIYF
CDR3nt: TGTGCCAGCAGCCCCTTGGGGGGTGTTGGAAACACCATATATTTT

j_gene: TRBJ2-7
abundance: .
d_gene: .
v_gene: TRBV5-1
CDR3aa: CASSSSFRGSEQYF
CDR3nt: TGCGCCAGCAGCTCGTCGTTCAGGGGCAGCGAGCAGTACTTC

j_gene: TRBJ1-6
abundance: few
d_gene: .
v_gene: TRBV5-4
CDR3aa: CASSPPDRNSSPLHF
CDR3nt: TGTGCCAGCAGCCCACCCGACAGGAACAGTTCACCCCTCCACTTT

j_gene: TRBJ1-2
abundance: .
d_gene: .
v_gene: TRBV6-1
CDR3aa: CASSEDWRVAYGYTF
CDR3nt: TGTGCCAGCAGTGAAGACTGGAGGGTGGCCTATGGCTACACCTTC

j_gene: TRBJ1-3
abundance: .
d_gene: .
v_gene: TRBV11-2
CDR3aa: CASSLVRGASGNTIYF
CDR3nt: TGTGCCAGCAGCTTAGTGCGGGGCGCCTCTGGAAACACCATATATTTT

j_gene: TRBJ1-2
abundance: once
d_gene: TRBD1
v_gene: TRBV10-3
CDR3aa: CAISGTGSNGYTF
CDR3nt: TGTGCCATCAGCGGGACAGGTTCAAATGGCTACACCTTC

j_gene: TRBJ2-5
abundance: .
d_gene: .
v_gene: TRBV5-1
CDR3aa: CASSLEGQGETQYF
CDR3nt: TGCGCCAGCAGCTTGGAGGGGCAGGGAGAGACCCAGTACTTC

j_gene: TRBJ1-3
abundance: .
d_gene: .
v_gene: TRBV6-5
CDR3aa: CASSYSGQTGNTIYF
CDR3nt: TGTGCCAGCAGTTACTCTGGGCAGACTGGAAACACCATATATTTT

j_gene: TRBJ1-6
abundance: .
d_gene: .
v_gene: TRBV11-3
CDR3aa: CASSLVFGGDSPLHF
CDR3nt: TGTGCCAGCAGCTTAGTCTTCGGGGGGGATTCACCCCTCCACTTT

j_gene: TRBJ1-1
abundance: few
d_gene: .
v_gene: TRBV7-9
CDR3aa: CASSAGQLYTEAFF
CDR3nt: TGTGCCAGCAGCGCAGGACAGCTTTACACTGAAGCTTTCTTT

j_gene: TRBJ1-1
abundance: .
d_gene: TRBD1
v_gene: TRBV30
CDR3aa: CAWSARDRGFGTEAFF
CDR3nt: TGTGCCTGGAGTGCCCGGGACAGGGGGTTCGGCACTGAAGCTTTCTTT

j_gene: TRBJ2-6
abundance: .
d_gene: .
v_gene: TRBV29-1
CDR3aa: CSVEGAADPTSGANVLTF
CDR3nt: TGCAGCGTTGAAGGGGCAGCTGACCCAACTTCTGGGGCCAACGTCCTGACTTTC

j_gene: TRBJ1-6
abundance: few
d_gene: .
v_gene: TRBV11-3
CDR3aa: CASSFRLYNSPLHF
CDR3nt: TGTGCCAGCAGCTTCAGGTTGTATAATTCACCCCTCCACTTT

j_gene: TRBJ2-3
abundance: few
d_gene: TRBD1
v_gene: TRBV6-1
CDR3aa: CASSVQGGQGAGTQYF
CDR3nt: TGTGCCAGCAGTGTGCAAGGGGGACAGGGTGCGGGCACGCAGTATTTT

j_gene: TRBJ2-7
abundance: few
d_gene: TRBD1
v_gene: TRBV6-1
CDR3aa: CASSEVQGASREQYF
CDR3nt: TGTGCCAGCAGTGAAGTCCAGGGGGCATCTCGGGAGCAGTACTTC

j_gene: TRBJ2-1
abundance: once
d_gene: .
v_gene: TRBV10-1
CDR3aa: CASSETEYNEQFF
CDR3nt: TGCGCCAGCAGTGAGACAGAGTACAATGAGCAGTTCTTC

j_gene: TRBJ2-3
abundance: .
d_gene: .
v_gene: TRBV6-1
CDR3aa: CASSENGDTQYF
CDR3nt: TGTGCCAGCAGTGAAAACGGGGATACGCAGTATTTT

j_gene: TRBJ1-2
abundance: few
d_gene: .
v_gene: TRBV2
CDR3aa: CASSESGKSYGYTF
CDR3nt: TGTGCCAGCAGTGAGTCGGGGAAGAGCTATGGCTACACCTTC

j_gene: TRBJ1-4
abundance: once
d_gene: .
v_gene: TRBV28
CDR3aa: CASSRPVTSLEKLFF
CDR3nt: TGTGCCAGCAGCCGGCCCGTGACATCCCTGGAAAAACTGTTTTTT

j_gene: TRBJ2-7
abundance: .
d_gene: .
v_gene: TRBV7-8
CDR3aa: CASSWPGAYEQYF
CDR3nt: TGTGCCAGCAGCTGGCCAGGGGCATACGAGCAGTACTTC

j_gene: TRBJ1-6
abundance: .
d_gene: .
v_gene: TRBV6-5
CDR3aa: CASSYGTQNSPLHF
CDR3nt: TGTGCCAGCAGTTACGGGACACAAAATTCACCCCTCCACTTT

j_gene: TRBJ2-1
abundance: .
d_gene: TRBD1
v_gene: TRBV10-2
CDR3aa: CASRVTGLGAYNEQFF
CDR3nt: TGCGCCAGCAGGGTGACAGGGTTGGGGGCCTACAATGAGCAGTTCTTC

j_gene: TRBJ2-3
abundance: .
d_gene: .
v_gene: TRBV19
CDR3aa: CASSHYKQYADTQYF
CDR3nt: TGTGCCAGTAGTCACTACAAACAATACGCAGATACGCAGTATTTT

j_gene: TRBJ2-7
abundance: .
d_gene: TRBD1
v_gene: TRBV28
CDR3aa: CASSVQGVPSYEQYF
CDR3nt: TGTGCCAGCAGTGTGCAGGGGGTTCCCTCCTACGAGCAGTACTTC

j_gene: TRBJ2-1
abundance: .
d_gene: .
v_gene: TRBV5-1
CDR3aa: CASSLSDSYNEQFF
CDR3nt: TGCGCCAGCAGCTTGTCAGACAGCTACAATGAGCAGTTCTTC

j_gene: TRBJ2-2
abundance: .
d_gene: TRBD2
v_gene: TRBV3-1/TRBV3-2
CDR3aa: CASSPSGGPGELFF
CDR3nt: TGTGCCAGCAGCCCTAGCGGGGGGCCCGGGGAGCTGTTTTTT

j_gene: TRBJ1-2
abundance: .
d_gene: .
v_gene: TRBV27
CDR3aa: CASSRQNYGYTF
CDR3nt: TGTGCCAGCAGTCGACAAAACTATGGCTACACCTTC

j_gene: TRBJ2-7
abundance: .
d_gene: .
v_gene: TRBV5-8
CDR3aa: CASSPAWRRQDEQYF
CDR3nt: TGTGCCAGCAGCCCTGCGTGGAGGAGGCAGGACGAGCAGTACTTC

j_gene: TRBJ2-7
abundance: .
d_gene: TRBD2
v_gene: TRBV12-5
CDR3aa: CASGLGTTGLYEQYF
CDR3nt: TGTGCTAGTGGTCTCGGGACTACGGGCCTCTACGAGCAGTACTTC

j_gene: TRBJ1-5
abundance: .
d_gene: .
v_gene: TRBV6-1
CDR3aa: CASSEKQGWNSNQPQHF
CDR3nt: TGTGCCAGCAGTGAAAAGCAGGGGTGGAATAGCAATCAGCCCCAGCATTTT

j_gene: TRBJ2-5
abundance: .
d_gene: TRBD2
v_gene: TRBV24-1
CDR3aa: CATGVAGAETQYF
CDR3nt: TGTGCCACCGGGGTAGCGGGAGCTGAGACCCAGTACTTC

j_gene: TRBJ2-2
abundance: few
d_gene: .
v_gene: TRBV11-2
CDR3aa: CASSSQGRRNTGELFF
CDR3nt: TGTGCCAGCAGCTCTCAGGGCAGAAGGAACACCGGGGAGCTGTTTTTT

j_gene: TRBJ2-3
abundance: .
d_gene: TRBD1
v_gene: TRBV29-1
CDR3aa: CSAKGGRGTDTQYF
CDR3nt: TGCAGCGCTAAAGGGGGCAGGGGGACAGATACGCAGTATTTT

j_gene: TRBJ1-5
abundance: once
d_gene: .
v_gene: TRBV27
CDR3aa: CASSLREGISNQPQHF
CDR3nt: TGTGCCAGCAGTTTAAGGGAGGGGATTAGCAATCAGCCCCAGCATTTT

j_gene: TRBJ2-1
abundance: .
d_gene: TRBD2
v_gene: TRBV2
CDR3aa: CASSLRLAGQRNEQFF
CDR3nt: TGTGCCAGCAGTCTCAGACTAGCGGGACAGAGGAATGAGCAGTTCTTC

j_gene: TRBJ1-1
abundance: .
d_gene: .
v_gene: TRBV30
CDR3aa: CAWSVSMNTEAFF
CDR3nt: TGTGCCTGGAGTGTGTCTATGAACACTGAAGCTTTCTTT

j_gene: TRBJ1-1
abundance: .
d_gene: .
v_gene: TRBV3-1/TRBV3-2
CDR3aa: CASSQVSGTEAFF
CDR3nt: TGTGCCAGCAGCCAAGTGTCCGGGACTGAAGCTTTCTTT

j_gene: TRBJ2-3
abundance: .
d_gene: TRBD2
v_gene: TRBV5-1
CDR3aa: CASSFSGGFTDTQYF
CDR3nt: TGCGCCAGCAGCTTTAGCGGGGGTTTCACAGATACGCAGTATTTT

j_gene: TRBJ1-5
abundance: once
d_gene: TRBD1
v_gene: TRBV7-8
CDR3aa: CASSSTGAGQPQHF
CDR3nt: TGTGCCAGCAGCTCGACAGGGGCGGGTCAGCCCCAGCATTTT

j_gene: TRBJ2-5
abundance: .
d_gene: TRBD2
v_gene: TRBV4-1
CDR3aa: CASSHRLAGQQETQYF
CDR3nt: TGCGCCAGCAGCCATAGACTAGCGGGGCAGCAGGAGACCCAGTACTTC

j_gene: TRBJ2-1
abundance: .
d_gene: TRBD2
v_gene: TRBV14
CDR3aa: CASSPGLAGRFYNEQFF
CDR3nt: TGTGCCAGCAGCCCGGGACTAGCGGGACGATTTTACAATGAGCAGTTCTTC

j_gene: TRBJ1-2
abundance: .
d_gene: .
v_gene: TRBV28
CDR3aa: CASTSTQGPLKGYTF
CDR3nt: TGTGCCAGCACATCTACCCAGGGTCCCTTGAAGGGCTACACCTTC

j_gene: TRBJ2-2
abundance: once
d_gene: .
v_gene: TRBV24-1
CDR3aa: CATSDLTQGLELFF
CDR3nt: TGTGCCACCAGTGATCTAACGCAGGGGTTAGAGCTGTTTTTT

j_gene: TRBJ2-7
abundance: .
d_gene: .
v_gene: TRBV21-1
CDR3aa: CASSKGEASLSYEQYF
CDR3nt: TGTGCCAGCAGCAAAGGGGAGGCTTCGCTTTCCTACGAGCAGTACTTC

j_gene: TRBJ2-1
abundance: many
d_gene: TRBD2
v_gene: TRBV6-4
CDR3aa: CASSPGLGGNEQFF
CDR3nt: TGTGCCAGCAGTCCGGGACTAGGGGGCAATGAGCAGTTCTTC

j_gene: TRBJ1-2
abundance: .
d_gene: .
v_gene: TRBV6-1
CDR3aa: CASSEAVGGGYTF
CDR3nt: TGTGCCAGCAGTGAAGCTGTCGGGGGAGGCTACACCTTC

j_gene: TRBJ2-7
abundance: .
d_gene: .
v_gene: TRBV27
CDR3aa: CASSKSPRAGEQYF
CDR3nt: TGTGCCAGCAGCAAAAGCCCCCGCGCAGGCGAGCAGTACTTC

j_gene: TRBJ2-3
abundance: once
d_gene: TRBD1
v_gene: TRBV5-6
CDR3aa: CASSLYPIGQGSTQYF
CDR3nt: TGTGCCAGCAGCTTGTACCCAATCGGACAGGGATCCACGCAGTATTTT

j_gene: TRBJ1-1
abundance: .
d_gene: .
v_gene: TRBV2
CDR3aa: CASSQASGNTEAFF
CDR3nt: TGTGCCAGCAGTCAAGCCTCAGGGAACACTGAAGCTTTCTTT

j_gene: TRBJ1-2
abundance: .
d_gene: .
v_gene: TRBV6-1
CDR3aa: CASSEVSESGYTF
CDR3nt: TGTGCCAGCAGTGAAGTTTCGGAGTCTGGCTACACCTTC